This T cell receptor (beta chain) was sequenced for a study of blood T cells in healthy people across ages. Findings of the study overall: Donor CMV infection status was unknown, possibly confounding age-related changes in expanded clonotypes.

Together with a sample-barcoded 5' primer, a J-beta primer mix was included in a second PCR lasting about 7 to 11 cycles. TCRdb reprocessed the 5' RACE reads via MiXCR and lists one record per CDR3 protein. The data show more than 1 million distinct CDR3 sequences, 40% to 55% seen once. As regards this clonotype: Its cognate antigen is unknown.

Per germline, CDR1 DFQATT and CDR2 SNEGSKA (reference sequence). The CDR3 runs to 15 residues. V was shortened by 6 bases and J by 7 bases, with 22 bases between the two germline ends. Every donor gave roughly 9.2 milliliters of peripheral blood. PBMCs numbering at least 7 million were isolated per sample. The receptor comes from a woman aged 55-69 years in good health. Sequencing was done on a sample of blood. This chain connects TRBV20-1 to TRBJ2-1, with D tentatively TRBD2 (5 bases). This chain's CDR3 is CSAPQSGGTRNEQFF. The CDR3 DNA is TGCAGTGCGCCCCAAAGTGGCGGTACTAGGAATGAGCAGTTCTTC.